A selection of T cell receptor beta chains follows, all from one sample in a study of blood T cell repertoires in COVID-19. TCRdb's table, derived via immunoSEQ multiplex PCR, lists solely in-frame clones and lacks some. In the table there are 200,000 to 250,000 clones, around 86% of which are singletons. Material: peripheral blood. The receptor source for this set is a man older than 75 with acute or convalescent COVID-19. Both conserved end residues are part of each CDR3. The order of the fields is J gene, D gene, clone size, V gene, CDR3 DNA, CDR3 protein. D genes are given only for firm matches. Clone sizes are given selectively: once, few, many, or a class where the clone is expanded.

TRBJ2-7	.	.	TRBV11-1	TGTGCCAGCAGCTTACAGGGGTACGAGCAGTACTTC	CASSLQGYEQYF
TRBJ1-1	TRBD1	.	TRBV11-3	TGTGCCAGCAGCCCCGGGACAGGGGTGAAAGAAGCTTTCTTT	CASSPGTGVKEAFF
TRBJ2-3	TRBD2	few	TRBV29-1	TGCAGCGGTGCGTCTAGCGGGAGCTCAGATACGCAGTATTTT	CSGASSGSSDTQYF
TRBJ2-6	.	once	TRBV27	TGTGCCAGCAGAACCCCCGGGACAGGGGCCAACGTCCTGACTTTC	CASRTPGTGANVLTF
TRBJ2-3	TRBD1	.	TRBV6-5	TGTGCCAGCAGGTTGGGACAGGCCACAGATACGCAGTATTTT	CASRLGQATDTQYF
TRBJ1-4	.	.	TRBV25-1	TGTGCCAGCCCTGACTCCCTCAAACTGTTTTTT	CASPDSLKLFF
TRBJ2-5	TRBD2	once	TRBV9	TGTGCCAGCAGCGTAGGGCAGGCTAGCGGGAGGCAAGAGACCCAGTACTTC	CASSVGQASGRQETQYF
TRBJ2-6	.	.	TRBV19	TGTGCCAGTAGTATGGACAGCATCTCTGGGGCCAACGTCCTGACTTTC	CASSMDSISGANVLTF
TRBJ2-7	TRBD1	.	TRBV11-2	TGTGCCAGCAGCAGACTCCGGGACAGGTCCTACGAGCAGTACTTC	CASSRLRDRSYEQYF
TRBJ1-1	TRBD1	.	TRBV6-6	TGTGCCAGCAGTACCTACCAGGGGGACACTGAAGCTTTCTTT	CASSTYQGDTEAFF
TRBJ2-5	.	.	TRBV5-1	TGCGCCAGCAGCAATGGACAGGAGGGGTTTTTAGAGACCCAGTACTTC	CASSNGQEGFLETQYF
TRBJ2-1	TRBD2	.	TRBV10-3	TGTGCCATCAGTCAGACCGGGGGGTACTACAATGAGCAGTTCTTC	CAISQTGGYYNEQFF
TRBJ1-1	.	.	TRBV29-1	TGCAGCGTTGGAAGGCAGGCTGGTGAAGCTTTCTTT	CSVGRQAGEAFF
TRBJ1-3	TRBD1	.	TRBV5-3	TGTGCCAGAAGCTTGGCCAGGGGGCCCTTCTCTGGAAACACCATATATTTT	CARSLARGPFSGNTIYF
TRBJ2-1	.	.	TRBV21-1	TGTGCCAGCAGCAAAGAGGTGAACAAGCGGGAGCTCTATGAGCAGTTCTTC	CASSKEVNKRELYEQFF
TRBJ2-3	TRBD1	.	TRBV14	TGTGCCAGCAGCCTCCGGACAGGGCGCACAGATACGCAGTATTTT	CASSLRTGRTDTQYF
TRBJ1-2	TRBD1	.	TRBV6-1	TGTGCCAGCAGTATTACAGGGGATGGCTACACCTTC	CASSITGDGYTF
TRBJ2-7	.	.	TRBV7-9	TGTGCCAGCAGCCCCCGTGGTGCAGGCGAGCAGTACTTC	CASSPRGAGEQYF
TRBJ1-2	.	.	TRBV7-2	TGTGCCAGCAGCTTCGTAGGGGGGGATGGCTACACCTTC	CASSFVGGDGYTF
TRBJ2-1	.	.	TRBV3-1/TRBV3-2	TGTGCCAGCAGCCAAGAGATGGCCAGGTACAATGAGCAGTTCTTC	CASSQEMARYNEQFF
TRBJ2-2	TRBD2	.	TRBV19	TGTGCCAGTAGTATAGCACGGACAGGGTTGACTAGCGGGGGCGCCGGGGAGCTGTTTTTT	CASSIARTGLTSGGAGELFF
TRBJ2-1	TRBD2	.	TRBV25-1	TGTGCCAGCAGTGAATCTGTGGGAGGGTCCTACTACAATGAGCAGTTCTTC	CASSESVGGSYYNEQFF
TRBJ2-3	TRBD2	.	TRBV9	TGTGCCAGCAGCCCCCGGGGACTAGCGGGAGTGACAGATACGCAGTATTTT	CASSPRGLAGVTDTQYF
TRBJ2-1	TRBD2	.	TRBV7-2	TGTGCCAGCAGCTCGGGACTAGCGGTTGGAGAGCAGTTCTTC	CASSSGLAVGEQFF
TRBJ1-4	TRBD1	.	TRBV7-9	TGTGCCAGCAGTTCGCAGGGGGCAACTAATGAAAAACTGTTTTTT	CASSSQGATNEKLFF
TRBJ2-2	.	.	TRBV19	TGTGCCAGTAGTACCCTTCCCCCACAGGGAGCGAACACCGGGGAGCTGTTTTTT	CASSTLPPQGANTGELFF
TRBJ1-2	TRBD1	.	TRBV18	TGTGCCAGCGCGGGACAGGGAAGGGTGTCTATTGGGACTAACTATGGCTACACCTTC	CASAGQGRVSIGTNYGYTF
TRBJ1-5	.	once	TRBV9	TGTGCCAGCAGCGTAGGAGAGGGCCAGCCCCAGCATTTT	CASSVGEGQPQHF
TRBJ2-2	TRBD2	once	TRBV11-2	TGTGCCAGCAGTTACCAGACTAGCGGGTTAGTCCGGGAGCTGTTTTTT	CASSYQTSGLVRELFF
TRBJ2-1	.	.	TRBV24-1	TGTGCCACCAGTTTAACAGGTACCGATGGCAATGAGCAGTTCTTC	CATSLTGTDGNEQFF
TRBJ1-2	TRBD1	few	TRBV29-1	TGCAGCGTTGAAGGGACAGGGAAGGACTATGGCTACACCTTC	CSVEGTGKDYGYTF
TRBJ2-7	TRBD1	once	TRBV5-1	TGCGCCAGCAGCTTGGACCCCGGGACAGGCCTCCGCGAGCAGTACTTC	CASSLDPGTGLREQYF
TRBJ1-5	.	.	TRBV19	TGTGCCAGTACCCAGGACAGCGTTAGCAATCAGCCCCAGCATTTT	CASTQDSVSNQPQHF
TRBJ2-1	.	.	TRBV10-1	TGCGCCACCTCAAGCGGTTATAGCTCCTACAATGAGCAGTTCTTC	CATSSGYSSYNEQFF
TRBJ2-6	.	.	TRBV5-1	TGCGCCAGCAGCTTGGTAACAGGGCCTGGGGCCAACGTCCTGACTTTC	CASSLVTGPGANVLTF
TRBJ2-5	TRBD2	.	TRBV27	TGTGCCAGCAGTTTGGGAGGCGGGAGCCCGACCCAGTACTTC	CASSLGGGSPTQYF
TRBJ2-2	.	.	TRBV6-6	TGTGCCAGCACCATACTTCGTATGAACACCGGGGAGCTGTTTTTT	CASTILRMNTGELFF
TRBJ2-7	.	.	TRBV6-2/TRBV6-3	TGTGCCAGCAGTTACGGAGGGGGCTTATCCTACGAGCAGTACTTC	CASSYGGGLSYEQYF
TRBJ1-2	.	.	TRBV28	TGTGCCAGCAGTGGACTTACCTATGGCTACACCTTC	CASSGLTYGYTF
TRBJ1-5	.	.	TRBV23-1	TGCGCCAGCAGTCAACATTCTCAGCCCCAGCATTTT	CASSQHSQPQHF
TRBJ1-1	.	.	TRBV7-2	TGTGCCAGCAGCTTCCTGGGGGCCGGCACTGAAGCTTTCTTT	CASSFLGAGTEAFF
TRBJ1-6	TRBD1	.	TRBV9	TGTGCCAGCAGCCCGACAGGGGTGGGATATAATTCACCCCTCCACTTT	CASSPTGVGYNSPLHF
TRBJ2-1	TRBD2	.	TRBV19	TGTGCCAGTAGTACCCCGGGGGGGTACAATGAGCAGTTCTTC	CASSTPGGYNEQFF
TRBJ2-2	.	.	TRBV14	TGTGCCAGCAGCCAAGCGGGGAACTTTGTTTCCGGGGAGCTGTTTTTT	CASSQAGNFVSGELFF
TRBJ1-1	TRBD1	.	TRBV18	TGTGCCAGCTCAACTCAGGGGGCCATGAACACTGAAGCTTTCTTT	CASSTQGAMNTEAFF
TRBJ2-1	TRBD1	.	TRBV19	TGTGCCAGTAGGGACAGGTACAATGAGCAGTTCTTC	CASRDRYNEQFF
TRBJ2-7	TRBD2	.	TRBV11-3	TGTGCCAGCAGCCCTGCGGGGGACGAGCAGTACTTC	CASSPAGDEQYF
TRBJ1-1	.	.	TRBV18	TGTGCCAGCTCACCAGATCAGACAGAAGCTTTCTTT	CASSPDQTEAFF
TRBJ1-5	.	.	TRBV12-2	TGTGCAAGTCGCCTGGACAGGGGATTGGGTAGCAATCAGCCCCAGCATTTT	CASRLDRGLGSNQPQHF
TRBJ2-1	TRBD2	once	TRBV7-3	TGTGCCAGCAGCTTAGCCCCGGGGGGAGCGGACGTGCAGTTCTTC	CASSLAPGGADVQFF
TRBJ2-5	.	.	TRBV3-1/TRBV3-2	TGTGCCAGCAGCCAAGAAAGAAACAGCCTTGAGGGCCAAGAGACCCAGTACTTC	CASSQERNSLEGQETQYF